The clone carrying this T cell receptor (beta chain) appeared many times. Its antigen is not known. The source of the sample is a study of CD8 T cells in ankylosing spondylitis. Library preparation for TCR beta used quantitative 5'-RACE with molecular barcodes. Via MiXCR, TCRdb re-called the 5' RACE reads, giving one row per CDR3 protein. There are some 240,000 distinct CDR3 sequences in the sample; about 6.7% occur only once, and approximately 15% lies in the top ten. The CDR3 is 15 residues long. Per the germline V gene, CDR1 is SQVTM and CDR2 is ANQGSEA. V was pared by 0 bases and J by 8 bases, with 17 bases between. Findings of the study overall: Existing reports had already noted some motif variants in reactive arthritis synovial fluid and blood. Matched synovial fluid from ankylosing spondylitis patients was reported to be enriched for disease-linked clones. Ankylosing spondylitis blood seemed to carry a telltale TCR beta motif made of under ten highly homologous variants.

The source material was blood, either unsorted or a sorted T cell fraction (not recorded which). The J gene is TRBJ2-1, the V gene TRBV29-1; D uncertain. The receptor comes from a male donor with ankylosing spondylitis. CDR3 DNA: TGCAGCGTTGAAGATCCGGACCGTGGTGTGGATGAGCAGTTCTTC. Translated, it gives CSVEDPDRGVDEQFF.